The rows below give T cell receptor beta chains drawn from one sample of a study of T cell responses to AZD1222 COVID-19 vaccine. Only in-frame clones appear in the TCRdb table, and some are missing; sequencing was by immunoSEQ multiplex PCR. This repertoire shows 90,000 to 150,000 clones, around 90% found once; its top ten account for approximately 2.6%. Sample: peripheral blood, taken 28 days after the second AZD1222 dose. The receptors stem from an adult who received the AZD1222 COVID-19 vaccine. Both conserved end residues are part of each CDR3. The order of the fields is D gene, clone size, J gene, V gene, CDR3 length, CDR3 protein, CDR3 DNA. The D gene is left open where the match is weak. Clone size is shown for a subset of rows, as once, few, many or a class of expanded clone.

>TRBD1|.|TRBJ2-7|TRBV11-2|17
CASSRVSPGQGLYEQYF
TGTGCCAGCAGCCGCGTCAGCCCGGGACAGGGGTTATACGAGCAGTACTTC
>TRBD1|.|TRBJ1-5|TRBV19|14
CASSQTGGNQPQHF
TGTGCCAGTAGCCAAACAGGGGGCAATCAGCCCCAGCATTTT
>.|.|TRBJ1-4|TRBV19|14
CASALQSTNEKLFF
TGTGCCAGTGCCTTACAGTCAACTAATGAAAAACTGTTTTTT
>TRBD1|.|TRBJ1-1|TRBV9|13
CASSEGQGARAFF
TGTGCCAGCAGCGAGGGACAGGGGGCGCGAGCTTTCTTT
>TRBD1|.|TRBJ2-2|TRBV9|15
CASKLGTGGTGELFF
TGTGCCAGCAAACTCGGGACAGGGGGGACCGGGGAGCTGTTTTTT
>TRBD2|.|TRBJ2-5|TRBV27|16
CASSSGLAGWGETQYF
TGTGCCAGCAGTTCGGGACTAGCGGGGTGGGGGGAGACCCAGTACTTC
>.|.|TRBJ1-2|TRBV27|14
CASSLSPEVIGYTF
TGTGCCAGCAGTTTATCGCCGGAGGTCATTGGCTACACCTTC
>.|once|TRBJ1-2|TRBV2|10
CASSGGGYTF
TGTGCCAGCAGTGGGGGCGGCTACACCTTC
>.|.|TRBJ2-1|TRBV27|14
CASSLLGGGNEQFF
TGTGCCAGCAGTTTACTCGGAGGGGGAAATGAGCAGTTCTTC
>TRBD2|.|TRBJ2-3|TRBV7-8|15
CASNFGGGSTDTQYF
TGTGCCAGCAATTTCGGGGGGGGGAGCACAGATACGCAGTATTTT
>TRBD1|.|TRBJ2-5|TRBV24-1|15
CATSDPRTGTKTQYF
TGTGCCACCAGTGACCCCCGGACAGGGACAAAGACCCAGTACTTC
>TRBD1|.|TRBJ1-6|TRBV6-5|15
CASTGTGGYNSPLHF
TGTGCCAGCACTGGGACAGGGGGCTATAATTCACCCCTCCACTTT
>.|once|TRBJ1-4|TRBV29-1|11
CSVSTNEKLFF
TGCAGCGTTTCAACCAATGAAAAACTGTTTTTT
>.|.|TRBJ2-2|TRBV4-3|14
CASSQDYGAGELFF
TGCGCCAGCAGCCAAGATTACGGGGCCGGGGAGCTGTTTTTT
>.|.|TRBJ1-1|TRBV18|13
CASSPPPNTEAFF
TGTGCCAGCTCACCACCGCCCAACACTGAAGCTTTCTTT
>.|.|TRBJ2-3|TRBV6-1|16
CASSEEWSRLTDTQYF
TGTGCCAGCAGTGAAGAATGGAGCAGACTCACAGATACGCAGTATTTT
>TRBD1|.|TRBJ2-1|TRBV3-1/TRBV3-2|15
CASSPGQISYNEQFF
TGTGCCAGCAGCCCGGGACAGATCTCCTACAATGAGCAGTTCTTC
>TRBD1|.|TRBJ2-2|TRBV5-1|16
CASSLQTGGRTGELFF
TGCGCCAGCAGCTTGCAGACAGGGGGCCGCACCGGGGAGCTGTTTTTT
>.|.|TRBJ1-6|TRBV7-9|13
CASSLGQNSPLHF
TGTGCCAGCAGCCTAGGACAGAATTCACCCCTCCACTTT
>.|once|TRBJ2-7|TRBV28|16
CASSLPPLEGAYEQYF
TGTGCCAGCAGTCTCCCCCCCCTGGAGGGGGCCTACGAGCAGTACTTC
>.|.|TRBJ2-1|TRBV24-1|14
CATSEGGSYNEQFF
TGTGCCACCAGTGAAGGGGGGAGCTACAATGAGCAGTTCTTC
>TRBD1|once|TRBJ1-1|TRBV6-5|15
CASSYAGQANTEAFF
TGTGCCAGCAGTTATGCAGGACAGGCGAACACTGAAGCTTTCTTT
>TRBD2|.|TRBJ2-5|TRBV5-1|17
CASSLALAGGTIETQYF
TGCGCCAGCAGCTTGGCTCTAGCGGGGGGTACGATAGAGACCCAGTACTTC
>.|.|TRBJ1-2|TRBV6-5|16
CASSSMRRGSVYGYTF
TGTGCCAGCAGTTCCATGCGGAGAGGTAGCGTCTATGGCTACACCTTC
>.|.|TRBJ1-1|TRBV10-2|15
CASSESGPMNTEAFF
TGCGCCAGCAGTGAGTCTGGACCGATGAACACTGAAGCTTTCTTT
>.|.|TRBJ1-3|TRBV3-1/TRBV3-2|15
CASSQVGAGGNTIYF
TGTGCCAGCAGCCAAGTCGGGGCAGGAGGAAACACCATATATTTT
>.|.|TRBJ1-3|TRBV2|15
CASSLQGPSGNTIYF
TGTGCCAGCAGCCTACAGGGTCCCTCTGGAAACACCATATATTTT
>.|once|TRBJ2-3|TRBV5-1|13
CASTGLSTDTQYF
TGCGCCAGCACCGGCCTTAGCACAGATACGCAGTATTTT
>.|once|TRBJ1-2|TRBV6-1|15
CASIVSHRANYGYTF
TGTGCCAGCATAGTGTCGCACAGGGCCAACTATGGCTACACCTTC
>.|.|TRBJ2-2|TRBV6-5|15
CASSPSGTHTGELFF
TGTGCCAGCAGCCCCTCCGGGACCCACACCGGGGAGCTGTTTTTT
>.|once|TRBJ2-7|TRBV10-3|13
CAIRGPVLYEQYF
TGTGCCATCAGGGGACCAGTTCTATACGAGCAGTACTTC
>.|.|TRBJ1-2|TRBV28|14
CASNLGGTHYGYTF
TGTGCCAGCAATCTGGGCGGAACCCACTATGGCTACACCTTC
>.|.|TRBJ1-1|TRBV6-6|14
CASSYPTRDTEAFF
TGTGCCAGCAGTTACCCGACCAGAGACACTGAAGCTTTCTTT
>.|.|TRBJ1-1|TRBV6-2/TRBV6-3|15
CASSYPGPQNTEAFF
TGTGCCAGCAGTTACCCGGGACCTCAGAACACTGAAGCTTTCTTT
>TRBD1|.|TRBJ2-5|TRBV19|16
CASSIGTGAFQETQYF
TGTGCCAGTAGTATCGGGACAGGGGCCTTCCAAGAGACCCAGTACTTC
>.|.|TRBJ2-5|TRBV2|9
CASQETQYF
TGTGCCAGCCAAGAGACCCAGTACTTC
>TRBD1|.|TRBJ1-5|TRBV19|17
CASRTFGQGGGNQPQHF
TGTGCCAGTAGGACCTTCGGACAGGGGGGAGGCAATCAGCCCCAGCATTTT
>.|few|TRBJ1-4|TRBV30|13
CAWSGRAGEKLFF
TGTGCCTGGAGTGGGCGGGCTGGTGAAAAACTGTTTTTT
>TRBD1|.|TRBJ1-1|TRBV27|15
CASSLYPDRATEAFF
TGTGCCAGCAGTTTATACCCCGACAGGGCCACTGAAGCTTTCTTT
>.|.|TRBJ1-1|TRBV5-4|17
CASSPAVRQMSGTEAFF
TGTGCCAGCAGCCCAGCTGTTCGACAGATGTCAGGCACTGAAGCTTTCTTT
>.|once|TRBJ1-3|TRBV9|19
CASSGVMEGRASTGNTIYF
TGTGCCAGCAGCGGGGTCATGGAGGGCAGAGCGAGCACTGGAAACACCATATATTTT
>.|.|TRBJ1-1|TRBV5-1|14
CASSGQLRGTEAFF
TGCGCCAGCAGCGGACAACTGAGGGGGACTGAAGCTTTCTTT
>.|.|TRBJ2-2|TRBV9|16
CASSGVASRGAGELFF
TGTGCCAGCAGCGGGGTAGCTTCAAGGGGAGCCGGGGAGCTGTTTTTT
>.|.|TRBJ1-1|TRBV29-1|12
CSVEGQRVEAFF
TGCAGCGTTGAAGGTCAGAGGGTTGAAGCTTTCTTT
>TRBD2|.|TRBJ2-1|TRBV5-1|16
CASSFHSGGAYNEQFF
TGCGCCAGCAGCTTTCATAGCGGGGGAGCCTACAATGAGCAGTTCTTC
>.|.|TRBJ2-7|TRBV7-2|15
CASSLGVGGPYEQYF
TGTGCCAGCAGCTTAGGCGTCGGGGGGCCCTACGAGCAGTACTTC
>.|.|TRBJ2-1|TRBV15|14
CAFCEAVTYNEQFF
TGTGCCTTCTGTGAGGCGGTAACCTACAATGAGCAGTTCTTC
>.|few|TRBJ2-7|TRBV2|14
CASSRRDGPYEQYF
TGTGCCAGCAGTCGCCGGGACGGACCCTACGAGCAGTACTTC
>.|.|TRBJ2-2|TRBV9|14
CASSVRGITGELFF
TGTGCCAGCAGCGTCCGGGGAATCACCGGGGAGCTGTTTTTT
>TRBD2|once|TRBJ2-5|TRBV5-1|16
CASSLLTSGVSETQYF
TGCGCCAGCAGCTTGCTGACTAGCGGGGTGTCAGAGACCCAGTACTTC
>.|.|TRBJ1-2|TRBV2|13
CASRTGSNYGYTF
TGTGCCAGTCGTACAGGGAGTAACTATGGCTACACCTTC
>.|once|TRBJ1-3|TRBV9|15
CASSAMADSGNTIYF
TGTGCCAGCAGCGCTATGGCGGACTCTGGAAACACCATATATTTT
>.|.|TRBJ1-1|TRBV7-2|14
CASSRQEGGTEAFF
TGTGCCAGCAGCAGACAGGAAGGGGGGACTGAAGCTTTCTTT
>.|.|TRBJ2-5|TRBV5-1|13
CASSLAPWETQYF
TGCGCCAGCAGCTTGGCCCCCTGGGAGACCCAGTACTTC
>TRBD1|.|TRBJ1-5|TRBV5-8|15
CASSRDRVSNQPQHF
TGTGCCAGCAGTCGAGACAGGGTCAGCAATCAGCCCCAGCATTTT